The 28 T cell receptor beta chains reported below all come from one sample, sequenced in a study of control samples from healthy donors and cancer patients. The protocol was immunoSEQ multiplex PCR, while the TCRdb copy is restricted to in-frame clones and leaves out a portion. This repertoire shows about 140,000 clones, about nine tenths found once; its top ten account for 4.9%. What was sequenced was blood. The receptors shown here come from a man aged 25 to 40 in good health.

The V and J genes are TRBV28 and TRBJ2-7; possibly TRBD2 for D (5 bases). V was shortened by 6 bases and J by 4 bases, with 10 bases between the two germline ends. The CDR3 runs to 12 residues. Germline CDR1 and CDR2: MDHEN and SYDVKM. CDR3 residues: CASSSGIYEQYF. CDR3 coding DNA: TGTGCCAGCAGCTCGGGAATTTACGAGCAGTACTTC.

V gene TRBV7-2 combines with J gene TRBJ1-5; TRBD1 matches at 8 bases. The CDR3 loop spans 17 amino acids. CDR1 is SGHTA, CDR2 FQGNSA, per germline. The trim removed 5 bases at V and 0 bases at J, leaving 9 bases unmatched. The CDR3 is CASSPRTGFNSNQPQHF. For the CDR3, the DNA is TGTGCCAGCAGCCCCAGGACAGGGTTTAATAGCAATCAGCCCCAGCATTTT.

This clone was seen just once. The V call is TRBV24-1, the J call TRBJ2-1, with no clear D. Trimming shortened V by 2 bases and J by 8 bases, and 12 bases separated the two germline ends. CDR3 length equals 14 residues. Germline values: CDR1 KGHDR, CDR2 SFDVKD. Here the CDR3 reads CATSDSGNTDEQFF. DNA for the CDR3: TGTGCCACCAGTGATTCGGGCAACACGGATGAGCAGTTCTTC.

This clone appeared a few times. The V gene is TRBV19, the J gene TRBJ1-1, with no clear D. The V and J ends lost 8 bases and 7 bases respectively, with 17 bases between them. This CDR3 region has 13 residues. CDR1 LNHDA and CDR2 SQIVND come from the germline V gene (reference sequence). In nucleotides, the CDR3 is TGTGCCAGTCAGGTCGGCAGCAAGTATGAAGCTTTCTTT. As protein: CASQVGSKYEAFF.

The sample holds one count of this clone. The J gene is TRBJ2-5, the V gene TRBV5-1; D tentatively fits TRBD1 or TRBD2 (6 bases each). This CDR3 has 13 residues. V shed 2 bases and J shed 6 bases, with 11 bases lying between them. CDR1 and CDR2 from the germline V gene are SGHRS and YFSETQ. The CDR3 DNA is TGCGCCAGCAGCTTCACGGGGGCTCAGACCCAGTACTTC. It is translated as CASSFTGAQTQYF.

The V call is TRBV11-2, the J call TRBJ2-7; 9 bases align to TRBD1. V shed 0 bases and J 7 bases; nucleotides not matched to a gene: 10. Germline V gives CDR1 SGHAT, CDR2 FQNNGV. The CDR3 runs to 16 residues. CDR3 region: CASSLDHGTGLVEQYF. Written as DNA, the CDR3 is TGTGCCAGCAGCTTAGATCATGGGACAGGGCTTGTTGAGCAGTACTTC.

This chain's CDR3 is CASTFGAGRTDTQYF. CDR3 sequence (DNA): TGTGCCAGCACCTTCGGGGCGGGGCGCACAGATACGCAGTATTTT. The rearrangement joins TRBV7-6 to TRBJ2-3; D may be TRBD2 (6 bases). The CDR3 consists of 15 residues. V lost 7 bases to trimming and J lost 1 base, with 15 bases between them. Germline assignment: CDR1 SGHVS and CDR2 FNYEAQ.

The chain employs TRBV11-3 and TRBJ2-6; D is unresolved. This CDR3 contains 15 residues. Trimming left V 0 bases short and J 0 bases short, with 3 bases between. Germline V CDR1 and CDR2: SGHNT, YENEEA. CDR3 nucleotide sequence: TGTGCCAGCAGCTTAGAACCCTCTGGGGCCAACGTCCTGACTTTC. This encodes CASSLEPSGANVLTF. The whole variable domain, remainder taken from reference TRBV11-3 and TRBJ2-6, is EAGVVQSPRYKIIEKKQPVAFWCNPISGHNTLYWYLQNLGQGPELLIRYENEEAVDDSQLPKDRFSAERLKGVDSTLKIQPAELGDSAVYLCASSLEPSGANVLTFGAGSRLTVL.

Here the CDR3 DNA reads TGTGCCAGCAGCTTCGGACAGTGGGAGACCCAGTACTTC. It is translated as CASSFGQWETQYF. V gene TRBV11-3 combines with J gene TRBJ2-5, with D perhaps TRBD1 (6 bases). The CDR3 is made up of 13 amino acids. Trimming took off 3 bases at V and 5 bases at J, with 10 bases between the two ends. Germline V gene lookup returns CDR1 SGHNT and CDR2 YENEEA.

The gene calls are TRBV6-2 or TRBV6-3 and TRBJ1-1, with D possibly being TRBD1 (5 bases). The CDR3 has 14 residues. The germline CDR1 and CDR2 sequences are MNHEY and SVGEGT. V lost 0 bases and J lost 2, with 7 bases in between. This CDR3 is CASSYSQGNTEAFF. For the CDR3, the DNA is TGTGCCAGCAGTTACTCTCAGGGTAACACTGAAGCTTTCTTT.

The chain joins TRBV24-1 to TRBJ2-5; TRBD1 agrees at 9 bases. V shed 4 bases and J 5 bases; nucleotides not matched to a gene: 4. This CDR3 has 14 amino acids. Germline CDR1 and CDR2: KGHDR and SFDVKD. CDR3 bases: TGTGCCACCAGTGACCCCGACAGGGGGGAGACCCAGTACTTC. Residues: CATSDPDRGETQYF.

This clone has just one count. The chain employs TRBV20-1 and TRBJ1-5; 10 nucleotides match TRBD1. The ends lost 3 bases at V and 7 bases at J; junction bases unmatched: 3. Per germline, CDR1 DFQATT and CDR2 SNEGSKA (reference sequence). The CDR3 runs to 13 residues. The CDR3 DNA sequence: TGCAGTGCTAGTCCGGGACAGGGGCAGCCCCAGCATTTT. This sequence encodes CSASPGQGQPQHF.

The genes are TRBV5-1 and TRBJ2-5; TRBD2 is a possible D gene (7 bases). From germline, CDR1 is SGHRS and CDR2 YFSETQ. Trimming pared 8 bases from V and 4 bases from J, leaving 18 bases between. This CDR3 is 14 amino acids long. CDR3 in DNA: TGCGCCAGTTTACCCTGGGGGGGCCCAGAGACCCAGTACTTC. It encodes CASLPWGGPETQYF.

The sample holds a few counts of this clone. J is TRBJ2-7 and V is TRBV7-9; the D call may be TRBD1 or TRBD2 (5 bases each). From germline, CDR1 is SEHNR and CDR2 FQNEAQ (reference sequence). This CDR3 spans 17 amino acids. Trimming shortened V by 5 bases and J by 2 bases, and 22 bases separated the two germline ends. The CDR3 sequence is CASSANWWDGKTYEQYF. For the CDR3, the DNA is TGTGCCAGCAGCGCCAATTGGTGGGACGGGAAAACCTACGAGCAGTACTTC.

The rearrangement joins TRBV5-6 to TRBJ2-1; no clear D gene. The CDR3 covers 14 residues. Trimming pared 0 bases from V and 7 bases from J, leaving 11 bases between. Germline V gene sequence: CDR1 SGHDT, CDR2 YYEEEE. The CDR3 is CASSLGGSTNEQFF. The CDR3 nucleotides are TGTGCCAGCAGCTTGGGGGGTTCTACGAATGAGCAGTTCTTC.

The J gene is TRBJ2-1, the V gene TRBV24-1; possible D gene TRBD2, 5 bases. Germline CDR1 KGHDR, CDR2 SFDVKD. This CDR3 spans 16 amino acids. Trimming pared 0 bases from V and 0 bases from J, leaving 8 bases between. The DNA for the CDR3 is TGTGCCACCAGTGATTTGGAGGGCCACTCCTACAATGAGCAGTTCTTC. This translates into CATSDLEGHSYNEQFF.

The chain employs TRBV14 and TRBJ2-7; D is unclear. This CDR3 spans 14 amino acids. The germline V and J ends were trimmed by 0 bases and 6 bases, with 12 bases remaining between them. CDR1 and CDR2 from the germline V gene are SGHDN and FVKESK. CDR3 DNA sequence: TGTGCCAGCAGCCAAGAGCTGCGGTTCTCCGAGCAGTACTTC. Protein: CASSQELRFSEQYF.

The chain links TRBV2 to TRBJ1-3, with 12 bases lining up with TRBD1. Germline V lookup: CDR1 SNHLY, CDR2 FYNNEI. The CDR3 is 19 amino acids. Trimming removed 0 bases from V and 3 bases from J; junction bases left unmatched: 9. The CDR3, as DNA: TGTGCCAGCAGTGAAGCCGGGACAGGGGGCTGGGTATTTGGAAACACCATATATTTT. This codes for CASSEAGTGGWVFGNTIYF.

The rearrangement links TRBV6-6 to TRBJ2-4; D not resolved. The CDR3 is 15 residues long. Germline CDR1 is MNHNY and CDR2 is SVGAGI (reference sequence). Trimming left V 6 bases short and J 1 base short, with 13 bases between. CDR3 protein: CASSESRLAKNIQYF. The CDR3 DNA sequence: TGTGCCAGCAGCGAGTCCAGACTGGCCAAAAACATTCAGTACTTC.

The chain recombines TRBV5-4 with TRBJ2-5; TRBD1 might be the D (6 bases). CDR3 length equals 15 residues. Per the germline V gene, CDR1 is SGHNT and CDR2 is YYREEE (reference sequence). With 3 bases removed from V and 1 base from J, the gap between germline ends came to 13 bases. The DNA of the CDR3 is TGTGCCAGCAGCTCCCCTTTGGGGGCCCAAGAGACCCAGTACTTC. Translated: CASSSPLGAQETQYF. Full variable domain (missing parts from reference TRBV5-4 and TRBJ2-5): ETGVTQSPTHLIKTRGQQVTLRCSSQSGHNTVSWYQQALGQGPQFIFQYYREEENGRGNFPPRFSGLQFPNYSSELNVNALELDDSALYLCASSSPLGAQETQYFGPGTRLLVL.

This chain joins TRBV7-3 and TRBJ2-1, with D hard to call. This CDR3 has 12 residues. CDR1 is SGHTA and CDR2 is FQGTGA in the germline V gene. V lost 1 base and J 9 bases, leaving 7 bases between the germline ends. Here the CDR3 reads CASSLSAGEQFF. The CDR3 DNA reads TGTGCCAGCAGCTTAAGTGCCGGTGAGCAGTTCTTC.

This chain uses TRBV5-5 with TRBJ2-4, with 10 bases aligning to TRBD2. In germline, CDR1 is SGHKS, CDR2 YYEKEE (reference sequence). The junction had 11 bases not matched to a gene; V was cut back by 2 bases and J by 0 bases. This CDR3 is built from 19 residues. CDR3 residues: CASSFTLAGGLVAKNIQYF. The CDR3 DNA is TGTGCCAGCAGCTTCACGTTAGCGGGAGGTCTCGTAGCCAAAAACATTCAGTACTTC.

The chain uses TRBV3-1 (or the pseudogene TRBV3-2) and TRBJ1-1; D remains unclear. The V end lost 1 base, the J end lost 3 bases, and 6 bases lay between the germline ends. The CDR3 runs to 13 residues. In germline, CDR1 is LGHDT, CDR2 YNNKEL (reference sequence). CDR3 loop: CASSQVKDTEAFF. The CDR3 DNA sequence: TGTGCCAGCAGCCAAGTAAAGGACACTGAAGCTTTCTTT.

This chain links TRBV7-6 with TRBJ1-2, with a weak D call TRBD1 (5 bases). The germline gives CDR1 SGHVS, CDR2 FNYEAQ. The CDR3 is made up of 15 amino acids. V lost 1 base to trimming and J lost 3 bases, with 12 bases between them. CDR3 sequence: CASSLEAGRDYGYTF. DNA for the CDR3: TGTGCCAGCAGCTTAGAGGCGGGGCGCGACTATGGCTACACCTTC.

The chain employs TRBV9 and TRBJ2-1; the D gene is possibly TRBD2 (6 bases). There are 12 residues in the CDR3. Germline CDR1 SGDLS, CDR2 YYNGEE. Deletions cut 3 bases from V and 6 bases from J, with 7 bases between. CDR3 sequence reads: CASSGDSNEQFF. Written as DNA, the CDR3 is TGTGCCAGCAGCGGGGACTCCAATGAGCAGTTCTTC.

The chain has TRBV20-1 and TRBJ2-1, with a possible D match to TRBD2 (6 bases). V lost 3 bases to trimming and J lost 0 bases, with 15 bases between them. The CDR3 is 16 amino acids. Germline CDR1 reads DFQATT; CDR2 reads SNEGSKA (reference sequence). The CDR3 DNA is TGCAGTGCTAGTAGGTTGGAGGGGAGCTCCTACAATGAGCAGTTCTTC. This gives the protein CSASRLEGSSYNEQFF.

The chain links TRBV6-2 or TRBV6-3 to TRBJ2-1, with 8 bases lining up with TRBD1. CDR3 length: 14 residues. Germline trimming cut 7 bases from V and 4 bases from J; bases unmatched to any gene: 6. The germline V gene encodes CDR1 MNHEY and CDR2 SVGEGT. The CDR3 nucleotides read TGTGCCAGCAACCCGACAGGGGCTTACAATGAGCAGTTCTTC. Translated, it gives CASNPTGAYNEQFF.

The CDR3: CASSLDRTAPSGNTIYF. The CDR3 bases are TGTGCCAGCAGCTTAGACAGGACAGCCCCCTCTGGAAACACCATATATTTT. This sequence joins TRBV11-3 and TRBJ1-3; D is possibly TRBD1 (6 bases). V lost 0 bases and J 0 bases, leaving 12 bases between the germline ends. Germline CDR1 and CDR2: SGHNT and YENEEA. This CDR3 has 17 amino acids. The full variable domain, in which reference TRBV11-3 and TRBJ1-3 provide the parts outside the CDR3, is EAGVVQSPRYKIIEKKQPVAFWCNPISGHNTLYWYLQNLGQGPELLIRYENEEAVDDSQLPKDRFSAERLKGVDSTLKIQPAELGDSAVYLCASSLDRTAPSGNTIYFGEGSWLTVV.